This entry describes one T cell receptor beta chain. Its antigen is not known. The libraries of TRB cDNA were prepared using 5' RACE with UMI labels. TCRdb re-called the 5' RACE reads, yielding one record per CDR3 amino acid sequence without DNA. The record lists roughly 99,000 distinct CDR3 sequences, of which the ten most abundant hold 0.95% to 1.4%. Naivety in CD8+ T cells corresponded to a CD45RO-CCR7+CD27+CD95- phenotype. The data are from a study of CXCR3-negative and CXCR3-positive naive CD8 T cells. Across the study: Summed over all libraries, TRB reads came to around 140 million, with about 1.5 +/- 0.3 million per library. Study-wide results and limits: The TRB CDR3s that CXCR3-positive naive cells carried were more hydrophobic than those of CXCR3-negative naive cells. Each naive subset displayed comparably high diversity, whereas memory CD8+ cells displayed much lower diversity. In cryopreserved cells, CXCR3 expression partially decreased, and fresh PBMCs were used in most assays.

Germline V lookup: CDR1 MNHEY, CDR2 SVGEGT. CDR3 length: 14 residues. The chain links TRBV6-2 or TRBV6-3 to TRBJ2-2; TCRdb's D call of TRBD1 is untestable without DNA. The sequenced sample was naive CXCR3+ CD8+ T cells from blood. The subset here: CD45RO-CCR7+CD27+CD95- naive CD8+ T cells expressing CXCR3 (TNR3+). The receptor comes from a human donor in good health. Some clones in this sample may be carry-over from other donors' samples. Here the CDR3 reads CASSPRGETGELFF.